The clone carrying this T cell receptor (beta chain) has only a few counts. What it binds is unknown. This sample was taken from a study of cytomegalovirus exposure and HLA in healthy donors. Points from the study as a whole: Presence/absence analysis assumed near-uniform sequencing depth across donors. Most TCR beta V segments were productive about 87% or about 30% of the time in an earlier analysis. Some V segments could not be told apart, so they were left out, TRBV6-2 and TRBV6-3 among them.

This CDR3 spans 15 amino acids. The germline gives CDR1 MNHEY, CDR2 SMNVEV (reference sequence). Unmatched junction bases numbered 10, after V lost 8 bases and J lost 4 bases. A multiplex PCR was run with 60 Vbeta primers and 13 Jbeta primers. Some clones are missing from TCRdb's copy, which holds only in-frame ones; the method was immunoSEQ multiplex PCR. The data contain fewer than 200,000 clones, around 75% of them singletons. The clonotype originates from a woman aged 45-65 years in good health and CMV-seropositive. The material sequenced was PBMCs. The J gene is TRBJ2-2, the V gene TRBV27; 7 bases agree with TRBD2. This CDR3 is CASRRGGRLTGELFF. The CDR3 DNA is TGTGCCAGCCGTCGCGGGGGTCGACTCACCGGGGAGCTGTTTTTT.